The clone carrying this TCR beta chain has a count of ten or more. The record originates from a study of T cells in Graves' hyperthyroidism and ophthalmopathy. Diagnosis relied on clinical symptoms, serum thyroxine and TRAb, thyroid ultrasound and orbital computed tomography. The source material, RNA transcripts, was used to amplify TCR beta CDR3 regions. Carried out on the TCR CDR3, a first-round RT-PCR used the HTBI primer set. MiXCR was run by TCRdb on the multiplex PCR reads, yielding one entry per CDR3 protein. The table lists some 600,000 distinct CDR3 sequences, roughly 13% of them singletons. CDR1 and CDR2 from the germline V gene are MNHEY and SMNVEV (reference sequence). V shed 3 bases and J shed 4 bases, with 9 bases lying between them. This CDR3 has 13 amino acids.

Material for sequencing was blood. V is TRBV27 and J is TRBJ1-1; possible D gene TRBD1, 6 bases. The source is a woman aged 30 to 39 with Graves' hyperthyroidism that later progressed to Graves' ophthalmopathy. CDR3 residues: CASSFRGITEAFF. DNA of the CDR3: TGTGCCAGCAGTTTCAGGGGCATCACTGAAGCTTTCTTT.